One sample yielded the 20 T cell receptor beta chains listed below, sequenced in a study of blood T cell repertoires in COVID-19. TCRdb's copy holds only in-frame clones and misses some; the assay was immunoSEQ multiplex PCR. The sample has 250,000 to 300,000 clones, approximately 89% seen once. Material: peripheral blood. All receptors come from a woman in her 70s with COVID-19, enrolled during active disease.

V usage is TRBV3-1 (or the pseudogene TRBV3-2) and J usage is TRBJ1-5, with a weak D call TRBD1 (6 bases). Trimming took 2 bases from V and 9 from J, leaving 20 bases between them. Germline lookup yields CDR1 LGHDT and CDR2 YNNKEL (reference sequence). The CDR3 runs 16 residues. CDR3 nucleotide sequence: TGTGCCAGCAGCCAATCCGGGACAAACTATGACGGGCCCCAGCATTTT. This sequence encodes CASSQSGTNYDGPQHF.

The V gene is TRBV13, the J gene TRBJ2-1; 8 bases are shared with TRBD2. V trimming: 0 bases; J trimming: 7 bases; junction bases outside the gene matches: 11. The CDR3 has 17 amino acids. Germline assignment: CDR1 PRHDT and CDR2 FYEKMQ (reference sequence). This chain's CDR3 is CASSLGLSGGGWNEQFF. DNA for the CDR3: TGTGCCAGCAGCTTAGGTCTGAGCGGGGGCGGTTGGAATGAGCAGTTCTTC. The variable domain in full, completed from reference TRBV13 and TRBJ2-1, reads AAGVIQSPRHLIKEKRETATLKCYPIPRHDTVYWYQQGPGQDPQFLISFYEKMQSDKGSIPDRFSAQQFSDYHSELNMSSLELGDSALYFCASSLGLSGGGWNEQFFGPGTRLTVL.

The chain recombines TRBV7-6 with TRBJ1-6, with TRBD1 as a possible D gene (6 bases). Germline V gives CDR1 SGHVS, CDR2 FNYEAQ. This CDR3 contains 14 residues. The V end lost 5 bases, the J end lost 7 bases, and 12 bases lay between the germline ends. The CDR3 spells CASSLQGSNSPLHF. As DNA, the CDR3 is TGTGCCAGCAGCCTACAGGGAAGCAATTCACCCCTCCACTTT.

The chain joins TRBV28 to TRBJ2-6; D unresolved. CDR3 length equals 15 residues. CDR1 MDHEN and CDR2 SYDVKM come from the germline V gene. V lost 4 bases and J lost 5, with 12 bases in between. CDR3 region: CASSSGGSRANVLTF. CDR3 nucleotides: TGTGCCAGCAGTTCAGGTGGGTCTAGGGCCAACGTCCTGACTTTC.

This chain uses TRBV6-5 with TRBJ1-1; perhaps TRBD1 as D (5 bases). Trimming removed 4 bases from V and 4 bases from J, with 13 bases in between. The V gene's germline CDR1 is MNHEY and CDR2 SVGAGI. The CDR3 is 14 amino acids. The CDR3 here is CASSSPRGGTEAFF. As DNA, the CDR3 is TGTGCCAGCAGTTCCCCGCGGGGGGGCACTGAAGCTTTCTTT.

The genes are TRBV6-5 and TRBJ2-3; D gene unclear. Deletions cut 8 bases from V and 0 bases from J, with 9 bases between. The CDR3 runs 13 residues. Germline V gene lookup returns CDR1 MNHEY and CDR2 SVGAGI. In DNA form, the CDR3 reads TGTGCCAGCCGGCGGCCCAGCACAGATACGCAGTATTTT. Protein sequence: CASRRPSTDTQYF.

The V call is TRBV4-3, the J call TRBJ2-7, with 9 bases aligning to TRBD1. CDR3 size: 17 residues. CDR1 LGHNA and CDR2 YSLEER come from the germline V gene. The trim removed 0 bases at V and 6 bases at J, leaving 12 bases unmatched. CDR3 in DNA: TGCGCCAGCAGCCAAGATTTGGGGGACAGGGTCCAGTTCGAGCAGTACTTC. Amino acid sequence: CASSQDLGDRVQFEQYF.

This clone was detected once. This sequence joins TRBV28 and TRBJ2-1; 14 bases are shared with TRBD2. This CDR3 comprises 17 residues. V lost 6 bases and J lost 7; bases outside the gene matches: 11. The germline V gene has CDR1 MDHEN and CDR2 SYDVKM. The CDR3 spells CASSRGLAGGLRNEQFF. CDR3 DNA sequence: TGTGCCAGCAGCCGAGGACTAGCGGGGGGACTAAGGAATGAGCAGTTCTTC.

This clone was recorded a few times. The rearrangement uses TRBV6-6 and TRBJ1-2; D is uncertain. The CDR3 length is 13 residues. CDR1 is MNHNY, CDR2 SVGAGI, per germline (reference sequence). V lost 2 bases, J lost 8 bases, and 12 bases lay in between. CDR3 bases: TGTGCCAGCAGTTACCTAGGGCGGGAAGGCTACACCTTC. Its translation: CASSYLGREGYTF.

This rearrangement joins TRBV6-1 to TRBJ1-1; 9 bases line up with TRBD1. Trimming cost V 0 bases and J 3 bases; bases outside gene matches: 20. CDR1 is MNHNS, CDR2 SASEGT, per germline. The CDR3 consists of 21 residues. CDR3 sequence: CASSEAHRDREGVKVDTEAFF. The DNA for the CDR3 is TGTGCCAGCAGTGAAGCCCACCGGGACAGGGAAGGTGTCAAGGTGGACACTGAAGCTTTCTTT.

The rearrangement links TRBV4-1 to TRBJ1-5; the match to TRBD1 covers 8 bases. Germline V gives CDR1 MGHRA, CDR2 YSYEKL. This CDR3 has 15 residues. Germline trimming cut 0 bases from V and 7 bases from J; bases unmatched to any gene: 5. The DNA for the CDR3 is TGCGCCAGCAGCCAAGACAGGGGGCGTGGACAGCCCCAGCATTTT. This gives the protein CASSQDRGRGQPQHF.

The chain couples TRBV19 to TRBJ1-4; weak D call: TRBD1 (6 bases). Trimming removed 6 bases from V and 7 bases from J, with 15 bases in between. The CDR3 is 14 residues long. Germline-derived CDR1 and CDR2 are LNHDA and SQIVND (reference sequence). CDR3 protein: CASRPGQTREKLFF. The CDR3 bases are TGTGCCAGTAGGCCGGGACAAACGCGTGAAAAACTGTTTTTT.

The chain has TRBV4-1 and TRBJ1-2; 7 bases fit TRBD1. With V trimmed by 5 bases and J by 4 bases, 10 bases remained unmatched. Germline V CDR1 and CDR2: MGHRA, YSYEKL. The CDR3 has 15 residues. This chain's CDR3 is CASSYRQGSSYGYTF. CDR3 bases: TGCGCCAGCAGCTACCGACAGGGCTCAAGCTATGGCTACACCTTC.

The chain couples TRBV3-1 (or the pseudogene TRBV3-2) to TRBJ2-7; 13 positions match TRBD2. V lost 4 bases, J lost 5 bases, and 8 bases stayed unmatched. The CDR3 is 16 amino acids. Germline V gene lookup returns CDR1 LGHDT and CDR2 YNNKEL (reference sequence). The CDR3 sequence is CASSLGLAGVGNEQYF. CDR3 DNA sequence: TGTGCCAGCAGCCTCGGACTAGCGGGAGTAGGTAACGAGCAGTACTTC.

The rearrangement joins TRBV19 to TRBJ2-1; D may be TRBD1 (5 bases). Germline CDR1 reads LNHDA; CDR2 reads SQIVND (reference sequence). This CDR3 contains 15 residues. Trimming cost V 1 base and J 5 bases, with 12 bases left between them. The CDR3 bases are TGTGCCAGTAGTATAGGGCAGGGCAATAACAATGAGCAGTTCTTC. As protein: CASSIGQGNNNEQFF.

This sequence joins TRBV2 and TRBJ1-1; D is perhaps TRBD1 (5 bases). V was shortened by 3 bases and J by 2 bases, with 10 bases between the two germline ends. The CDR3 runs 14 residues. Germline assignment: CDR1 SNHLY and CDR2 FYNNEI. In DNA form, the CDR3 reads TGTGCCAGCAGTGAGGGGGGGATAAACACTGAAGCTTTCTTT. It translates to CASSEGGINTEAFF.

A single count supports this clone. This rearrangement joins TRBV2 to TRBJ1-4; 8 bases are a match to TRBD1. V gave up 6 bases and J gave up 1 base; unmatched junction bases: 1. The germline V gene encodes CDR1 SNHLY and CDR2 FYNNEI. The CDR3 has 14 amino acids. CDR3 sequence (DNA): TGTGCCAGCAGAGACAGGGGAACTAATGAAAAACTGTTTTTT. This translates into CASRDRGTNEKLFF.

The chain uses TRBV2 and TRBJ1-6; TRBD1 aligns across 8 bases. Germline-derived CDR1 and CDR2 are SNHLY and FYNNEI. This CDR3 has 16 residues. After removal of 6 bases from V and 8 bases from J, the junction contained 12 bases not matched to a gene. CDR3 bases: TGTGCCAGCAGGCCCGGCAGGGGGCATCTCGATTCACCCCTCCACTTT. It specifies CASRPGRGHLDSPLHF.

The chain employs TRBV3-1 (or the pseudogene TRBV3-2) and TRBJ2-6; 8 nucleotides agree with TRBD2. The CDR3 is 17 amino acids. From germline, CDR1 is LGHDT and CDR2 YNNKEL (reference sequence). With 5 bases clipped from V and 0 bases from J, the junction kept 6 bases outside the gene matches. The CDR3 bases are TGTGCCAGCAGCGCATTAGCGGGGCTCTCTGGGGCCAACGTCCTGACTTTC. Residues: CASSALAGLSGANVLTF.

This sequence joins TRBV19 and TRBJ1-2, with 7 bases aligning to TRBD1. Germline lookup yields CDR1 LNHDA and CDR2 SQIVND (reference sequence). The V and J ends lost 3 bases and 3 bases, in that order; junction bases with no gene match: 4. This CDR3 contains 14 residues. In DNA form, the CDR3 reads TGTGCCAGTAGTATCCCAGGGGGAGACTATGGCTACACCTTC. Residues: CASSIPGGDYGYTF.